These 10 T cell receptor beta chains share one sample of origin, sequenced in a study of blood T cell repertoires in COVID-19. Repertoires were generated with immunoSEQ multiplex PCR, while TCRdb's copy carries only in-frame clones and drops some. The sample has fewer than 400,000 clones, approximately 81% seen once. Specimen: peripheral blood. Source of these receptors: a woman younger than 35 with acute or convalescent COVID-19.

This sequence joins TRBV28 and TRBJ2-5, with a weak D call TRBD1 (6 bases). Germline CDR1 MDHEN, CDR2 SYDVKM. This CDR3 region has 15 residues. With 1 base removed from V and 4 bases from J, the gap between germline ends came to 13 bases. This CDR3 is CASSLYEGVRETQYF. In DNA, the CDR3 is TGTGCCAGCAGTTTATATGAGGGGGTCAGAGAGACCCAGTACTTC.

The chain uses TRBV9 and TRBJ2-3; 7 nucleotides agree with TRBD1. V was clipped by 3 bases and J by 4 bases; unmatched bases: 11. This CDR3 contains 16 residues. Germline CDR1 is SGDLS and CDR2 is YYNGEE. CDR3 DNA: TGTGCCAGCAGCGCCGGACAGGAAAGTCTTGCAGATACGCAGTATTTT. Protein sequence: CASSAGQESLADTQYF.

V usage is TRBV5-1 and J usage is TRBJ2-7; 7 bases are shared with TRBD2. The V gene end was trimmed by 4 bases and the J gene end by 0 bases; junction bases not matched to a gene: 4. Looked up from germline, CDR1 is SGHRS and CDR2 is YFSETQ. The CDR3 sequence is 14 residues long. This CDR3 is CASSGGLSSYEQYF. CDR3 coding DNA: TGCGCCAGCAGCGGGGGACTAAGCTCCTACGAGCAGTACTTC.

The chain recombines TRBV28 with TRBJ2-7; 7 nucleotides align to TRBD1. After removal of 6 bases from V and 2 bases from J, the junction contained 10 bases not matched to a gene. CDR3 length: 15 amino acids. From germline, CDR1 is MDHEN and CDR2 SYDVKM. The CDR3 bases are TGTGCCAGCAGCCCCGCCGGGACAGCGACCTACGAGCAGTACTTC. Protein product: CASSPAGTATYEQYF.

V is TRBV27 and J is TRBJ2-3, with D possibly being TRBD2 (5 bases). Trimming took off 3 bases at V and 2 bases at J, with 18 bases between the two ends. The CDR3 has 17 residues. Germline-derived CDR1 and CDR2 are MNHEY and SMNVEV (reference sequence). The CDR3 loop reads CASSFYGVDENTDTQYF. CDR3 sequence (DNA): TGTGCCAGCAGTTTCTACGGGGTGGACGAGAACACAGATACGCAGTATTTT.

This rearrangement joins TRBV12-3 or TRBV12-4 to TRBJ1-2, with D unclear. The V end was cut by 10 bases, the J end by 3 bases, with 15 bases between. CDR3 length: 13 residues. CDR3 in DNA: TGTGCCACCAAATCGAATACGGACTATGGCTACACCTTC. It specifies CATKSNTDYGYTF.

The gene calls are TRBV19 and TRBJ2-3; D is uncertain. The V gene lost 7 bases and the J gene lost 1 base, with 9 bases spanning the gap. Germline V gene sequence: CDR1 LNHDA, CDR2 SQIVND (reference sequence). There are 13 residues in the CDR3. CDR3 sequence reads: CASTPPGTDTQYF. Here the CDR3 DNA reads TGTGCCAGTACCCCCCCGGGCACAGATACGCAGTATTTT.

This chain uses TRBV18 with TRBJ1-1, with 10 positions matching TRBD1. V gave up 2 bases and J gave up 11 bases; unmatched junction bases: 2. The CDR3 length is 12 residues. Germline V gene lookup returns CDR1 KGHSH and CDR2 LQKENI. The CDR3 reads CASSPADRGAFF. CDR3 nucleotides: TGTGCCAGCTCACCAGCGGACAGGGGGGCTTTCTTT.

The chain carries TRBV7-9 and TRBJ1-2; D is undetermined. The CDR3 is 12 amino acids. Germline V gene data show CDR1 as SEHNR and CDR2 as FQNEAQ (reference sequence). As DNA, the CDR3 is TGTGCTGCGGAACTAGCGTGGGGTGGCTACACCTTC. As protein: CAAELAWGGYTF.

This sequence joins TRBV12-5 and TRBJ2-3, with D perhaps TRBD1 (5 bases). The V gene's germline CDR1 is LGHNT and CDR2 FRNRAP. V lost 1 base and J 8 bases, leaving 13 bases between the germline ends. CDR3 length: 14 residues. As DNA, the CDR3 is TGTGCTAGTGGTTTGGGGCAGGGCTCAAGTACGCAGTATTTT. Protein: CASGLGQGSSTQYF.